This TCR beta chain originates from a study of Ad26.COV2.S vaccination and SARS-CoV-2 variants. Sequencing used immunoSEQ multiplex PCR; TCRdb keeps in-frame clones, though not all of them. The data show about 680,000 clones, 89% seen once. The CDR3 covers 16 residues. Germline lookup yields CDR1 SEHNR and CDR2 FQNEAQ (reference sequence). The junction had 6 bases not matched to a gene; V was cut back by 1 base and J by 1 base. Treatment given: some 19 received Ad26.COV2.S at low or high dose, single or two shots; about 5 received placebo; per-sample allocation not given. The samples date from day 63 after the first vaccine or placebo injection.

This sequence was found in a person between 18 and 65 years old who received the Ad26.COV2.S COVID-19 vaccine or a placebo. The rearrangement uses TRBV7-9 and TRBJ2-7; TRBD1 aligns across 8 bases. Sequenced here: peripheral blood, sampled in a trial of Ad26.COV2.S vaccine versus placebo. CDR3 in amino acids: CASSLVRTGGSYEQYF. The CDR3 coding sequence is TGTGCCAGCAGCTTAGTTCGTACAGGGGGATCCTACGAGCAGTACTTC. Combining the CDR3 with reference TRBV7-9 and TRBJ2-7 gives the whole variable domain DTGVSQNPRHKITKRGQNVTFRCDPISEHNRLYWYRQTLGQGPEFLTYFQNEAQLEKSRLLSDRFSAERPKGSFSTLEIQRTEQGDSAMYLCASSLVRTGGSYEQYFGPGTRLTVT.